A single sample is the source of the 12 T cell receptor beta chains below, sequenced in a study of spatial heterogeneity in lung cancer. TCRdb itself ran the 5' RACE reads through MiXCR, one entry per CDR3 protein. This sample has tens of thousands of distinct CDR3 sequences, with 10% to 15% found just once. Time point indicated: sample taken at primary tumor resection. Sequencing covered unsorted whole RNA taken from tumor, nontumor lung or frozen PBMC. The source material was PBMCs, sampled at surgery. Receptors were obtained from a male donor with early-stage non-small cell lung cancer.

A few counts support this clonotype. In DNA, the CDR3 is TGTGCCAGTAGTATATTGGCAGGGTCTGGAAACACCATATATTTT. Translation: CASSILAGSGNTIYF. The genes are TRBV19 and TRBJ1-3; TRBD1 is a possible D gene (5 bases). The CDR3 has 15 amino acids. V was shortened by 2 bases and J by 1 base, with 9 bases between the two germline ends. Germline V gene lookup returns CDR1 LNHDA and CDR2 SQIVND (reference sequence).

This chain joins TRBV28 and TRBJ2-2; D unresolved. The CDR3 loop spans 15 amino acids. Deletions cut 3 bases from V and 1 base from J, with 9 bases between. Looked up from germline, CDR1 is MDHEN and CDR2 is SYDVKM. The CDR3 is CASSLEPRNTGELFF. In nucleotides, the CDR3 is TGTGCCAGCAGTTTGGAGCCTAGGAACACCGGGGAGCTGTTTTTT.

V gene TRBV7-9 combines with J gene TRBJ2-1; 8 nucleotides agree with TRBD2. The length of the CDR3 is 15 residues. Germline V gene lookup returns CDR1 SEHNR and CDR2 FQNEAQ (reference sequence). V trimming: 1 base; J trimming: 6 bases; junction bases outside the gene matches: 5. CDR3 coding DNA: TGTGCCAGCAGCTTAGAGCTAGCGGGTGCCAATGAGCAGTTCTTC. Translated, it gives CASSLELAGANEQFF.

The gene calls are TRBV23-1 and TRBJ2-1, with D maybe TRBD1 (5 bases). TRBV23-1 falls under the ORF class, with uncertain function. V was cut by 4 bases and J by 4 bases, with 17 bases left in between. This CDR3 region has 16 residues. CDR3 bases: TGCGCCAGCAGTCCTCGTAAGGACAAGAATTACAATGAGCAGTTCTTC. Translating gives CASSPRKDKNYNEQFF.

This clonotype occurred a few times. The gene calls are TRBV29-1 and TRBJ2-1; 12 bases match TRBD2. Germline values: CDR1 SQVTM, CDR2 ANQGSEA. This CDR3 contains 13 residues. With 6 bases clipped from V and 10 bases from J, the junction kept 7 bases outside the gene matches. CDR3 residues: CSVTSGGPREQFF. CDR3 nucleotide sequence: TGCAGCGTCACTAGCGGGGGGCCCAGAGAGCAGTTCTTC.

This clonotype turned up a few times. The chain combines TRBV3-1 with TRBJ2-3; tentatively, D is TRBD1 or TRBD2 (5 bases each). The CDR3 is made up of 13 amino acids. V shed 8 bases and J shed 3 bases, with 12 bases lying between them. Germline CDR1 is LGHDT and CDR2 is YNNKEL (reference sequence). The CDR3 nucleotides are TGTGCCAGCGGGGGTATTGGGACAGATACGCAGTATTTT. As protein: CASGGIGTDTQYF.

The chain joins TRBV27 to TRBJ1-5; D is perhaps TRBD1 (5 bases). The germline V gene encodes CDR1 MNHEY and CDR2 SMNVEV (reference sequence). This CDR3 region has 15 residues. With 2 bases removed from V and 3 bases from J, the gap between germline ends came to 11 bases. DNA for the CDR3: TGTGCCAGCAGTTTAAGGGGCGTCCCCAATCAGCCCCAGCATTTT. This translates into CASSLRGVPNQPQHF.

This clonotype was recorded a few times. The gene calls are TRBV2 and TRBJ2-1, with D possibly being TRBD1 or TRBD2 (5 bases each). Germline loops: CDR1 SNHLY, CDR2 FYNNEI. Between the trimmed V and J ends, which lost 7 bases and 2 bases, there was a span of 18 bases. CDR3 length equals 16 residues. CDR3 in DNA: TGTGCCAGCACCACCGGTTTCGGGGCCACCTACAATGAGCAGTTCTTC. It is translated as CASTTGFGATYNEQFF.

This clonotype was found many times. This chain connects TRBV7-9 to TRBJ1-2, with TRBD1 identical over 8 bases. Germline loops: CDR1 SEHNR, CDR2 FQNEAQ (reference sequence). The CDR3 covers 14 residues. With 4 bases clipped from V and 4 bases from J, the junction kept 5 bases outside the gene matches. The CDR3 nucleotides are TGTGCCAGCAGCTCCGGACAGGGCGCCTATGGCTACACCTTC. As protein: CASSSGQGAYGYTF.

The chain links TRBV19 to TRBJ1-1, with 10 bases aligning to TRBD1. The CDR3 contains 16 residues. J was trimmed by 1 base and V by 6 bases; bases with no gene match: 8. The germline CDR1 and CDR2 sequences are LNHDA and SQIVND (reference sequence). In DNA form, the CDR3 reads TGTGCCAGTAGAATCGGGACAGGGGATCGGAACACTGAAGCTTTCTTT. Residues: CASRIGTGDRNTEAFF.

The chain combines TRBV29-1 with TRBJ2-1; D not certain. CDR3 length equals 15 residues. Trimming removed 6 bases at V and 1 base at J, with 16 bases between. Germline CDR1 reads SQVTM; CDR2 reads ANQGSEA. CDR3 sequence: CSVPGPSRSYNEQFF. CDR3 in DNA: TGCAGCGTCCCCGGACCCTCAAGATCCTACAATGAGCAGTTCTTC.

The chain uses TRBV3-1 and TRBJ2-3, with TRBD2 as a possible D gene (6 bases). CDR3 length: 16 residues. Per the germline V gene, CDR1 is LGHDT and CDR2 is YNNKEL (reference sequence). The V end was cut by 0 bases, the J end by 0 bases, with 10 bases between. CDR3 bases: TGTGCCAGCAGCCAAGAGAGTGGGGGGAGCACAGATACGCAGTATTTT. Amino acids: CASSQESGGSTDTQYF.